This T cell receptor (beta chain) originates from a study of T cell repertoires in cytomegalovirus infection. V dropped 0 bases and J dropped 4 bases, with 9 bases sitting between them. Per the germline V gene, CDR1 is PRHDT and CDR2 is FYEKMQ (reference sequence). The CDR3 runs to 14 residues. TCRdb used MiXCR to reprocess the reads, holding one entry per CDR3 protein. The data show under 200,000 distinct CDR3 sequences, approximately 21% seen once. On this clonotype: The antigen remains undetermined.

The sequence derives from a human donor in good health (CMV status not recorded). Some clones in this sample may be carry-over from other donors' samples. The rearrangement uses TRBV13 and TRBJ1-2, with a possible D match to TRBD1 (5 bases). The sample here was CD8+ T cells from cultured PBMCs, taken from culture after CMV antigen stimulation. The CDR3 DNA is TGTGCCAGCAGCTTAGGCCTCGGGGGCTATGGCTACACCTTC. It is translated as CASSLGLGGYGYTF.